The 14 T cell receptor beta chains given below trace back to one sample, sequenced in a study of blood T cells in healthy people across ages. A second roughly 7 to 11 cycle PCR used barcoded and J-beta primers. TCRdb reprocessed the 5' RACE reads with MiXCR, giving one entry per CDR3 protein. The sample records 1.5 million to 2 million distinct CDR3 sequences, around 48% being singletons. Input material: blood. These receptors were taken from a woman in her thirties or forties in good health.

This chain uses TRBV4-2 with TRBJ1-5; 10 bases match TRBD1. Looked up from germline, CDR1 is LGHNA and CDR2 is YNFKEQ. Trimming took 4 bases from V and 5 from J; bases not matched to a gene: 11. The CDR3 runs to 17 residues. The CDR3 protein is CASSLKAPDRGDQPQHF. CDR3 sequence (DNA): TGTGCCAGCAGCCTTAAGGCCCCGGACAGGGGGGATCAGCCCCAGCATTTT.

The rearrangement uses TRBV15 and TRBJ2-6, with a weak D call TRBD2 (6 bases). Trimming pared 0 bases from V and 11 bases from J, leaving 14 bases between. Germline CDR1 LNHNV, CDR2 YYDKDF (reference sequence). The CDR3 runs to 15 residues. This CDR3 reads CATSRDGSGSDVLTF. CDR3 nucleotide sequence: TGTGCCACCAGCAGAGATGGTAGCGGTTCAGACGTCCTGACTTTC.

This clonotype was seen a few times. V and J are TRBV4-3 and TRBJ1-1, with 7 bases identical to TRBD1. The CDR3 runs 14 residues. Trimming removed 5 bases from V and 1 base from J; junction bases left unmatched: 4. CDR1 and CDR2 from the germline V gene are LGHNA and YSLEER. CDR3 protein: CASSYGTANTEAFF. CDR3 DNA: TGCGCCAGCAGCTACGGGACAGCGAACACTGAAGCTTTCTTT.

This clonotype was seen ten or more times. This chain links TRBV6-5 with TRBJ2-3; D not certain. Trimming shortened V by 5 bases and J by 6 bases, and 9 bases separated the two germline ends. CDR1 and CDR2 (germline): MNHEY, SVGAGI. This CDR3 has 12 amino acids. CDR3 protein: CASSQSADTQYF. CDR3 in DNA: TGTGCCAGCAGTCAAAGCGCGGATACGCAGTATTTT.

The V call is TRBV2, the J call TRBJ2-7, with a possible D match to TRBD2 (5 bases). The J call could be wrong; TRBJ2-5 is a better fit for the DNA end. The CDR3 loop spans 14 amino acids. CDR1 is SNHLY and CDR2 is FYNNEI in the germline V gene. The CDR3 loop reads CASSERERQETQYF. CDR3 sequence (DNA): TGTGCCAGCAGTGAGAGGGAGCGGCAAGAGACCCAGTACTTC.

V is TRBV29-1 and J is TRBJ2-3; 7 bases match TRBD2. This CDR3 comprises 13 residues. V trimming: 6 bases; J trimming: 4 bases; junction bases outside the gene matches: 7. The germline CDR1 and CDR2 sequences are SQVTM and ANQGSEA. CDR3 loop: CSVAGLAADTQYF. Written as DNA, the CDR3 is TGCAGCGTCGCGGGCCTAGCGGCAGATACGCAGTATTTT.

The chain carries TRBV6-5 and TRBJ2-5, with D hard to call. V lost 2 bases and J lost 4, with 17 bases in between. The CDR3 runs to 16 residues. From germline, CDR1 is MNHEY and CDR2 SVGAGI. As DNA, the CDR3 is TGTGCCAGCAGTTACGGGCCGGGCGCGAGTAGAGAGACCCAGTACTTC. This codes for CASSYGPGASRETQYF.

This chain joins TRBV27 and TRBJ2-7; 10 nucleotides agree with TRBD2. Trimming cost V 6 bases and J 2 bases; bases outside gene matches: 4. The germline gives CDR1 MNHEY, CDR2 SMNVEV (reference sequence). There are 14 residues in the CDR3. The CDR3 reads CASRESGGAYEQYF. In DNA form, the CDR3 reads TGTGCCAGCAGAGAAAGCGGGGGGGCCTACGAGCAGTACTTC.

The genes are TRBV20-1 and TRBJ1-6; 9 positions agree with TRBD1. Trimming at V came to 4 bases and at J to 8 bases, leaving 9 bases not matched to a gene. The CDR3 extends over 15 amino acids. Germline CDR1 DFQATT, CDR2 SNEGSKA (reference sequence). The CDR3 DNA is TGCAGTGCTACCGGGACAGGGACGTGGTATTCACCCCTCCACTTT. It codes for CSATGTGTWYSPLHF.

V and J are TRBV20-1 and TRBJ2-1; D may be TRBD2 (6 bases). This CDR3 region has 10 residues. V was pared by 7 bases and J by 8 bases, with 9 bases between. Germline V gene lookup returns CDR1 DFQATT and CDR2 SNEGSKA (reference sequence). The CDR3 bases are TGCAGTGTTTGGGAGGATGAGCAGTTCTTC. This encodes CSVWEDEQFF.

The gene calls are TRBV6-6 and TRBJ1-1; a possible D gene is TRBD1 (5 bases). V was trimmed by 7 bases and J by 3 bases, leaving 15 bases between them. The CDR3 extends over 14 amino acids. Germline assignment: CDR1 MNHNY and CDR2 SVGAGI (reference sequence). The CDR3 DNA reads TGTGCCAGCATCTCCCGAGGGGCGGACACTGAAGCTTTCTTT. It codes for CASISRGADTEAFF.

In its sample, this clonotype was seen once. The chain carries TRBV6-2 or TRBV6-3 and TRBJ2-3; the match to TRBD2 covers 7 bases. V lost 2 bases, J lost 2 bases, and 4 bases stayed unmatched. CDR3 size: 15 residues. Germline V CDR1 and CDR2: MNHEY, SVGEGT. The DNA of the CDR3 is TGTGCCAGCAGTTACACCGGACTAGACACAGATACGCAGTATTTT. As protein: CASSYTGLDTDTQYF.

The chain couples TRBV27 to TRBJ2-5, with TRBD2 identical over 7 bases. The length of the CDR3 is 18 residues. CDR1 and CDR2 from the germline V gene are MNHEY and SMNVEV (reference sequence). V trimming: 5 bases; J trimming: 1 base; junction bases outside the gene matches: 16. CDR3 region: CASSLKGSGLYFQETQYF. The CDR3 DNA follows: TGTGCCAGCAGTCTTAAAGGTTCGGGACTATATTTCCAAGAGACCCAGTACTTC.

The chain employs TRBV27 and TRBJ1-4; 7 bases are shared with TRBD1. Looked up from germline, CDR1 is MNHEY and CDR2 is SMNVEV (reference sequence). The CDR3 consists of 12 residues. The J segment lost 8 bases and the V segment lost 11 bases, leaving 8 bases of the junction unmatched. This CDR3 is CASRTGREKLFF. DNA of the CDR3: TGTGCCTCCCGGACAGGACGGGAAAAACTGTTTTTT.